Listed below are T cell receptor beta chains from one sample, sequenced in a study of T cell responses to AZD1222 COVID-19 vaccine. TCRdb's copy holds only in-frame clones and misses some; the assay was immunoSEQ multiplex PCR. The profile shows under 150,000 clones, 92% of them singletons. Sequenced here: peripheral blood, sampled 28 days after the second AZD1222 dose. These receptors were obtained from an adult who received the AZD1222 COVID-19 vaccine. The CDR3 runs from the conserved cysteine through the conserved F or W. The order of the fields is J gene, clone size, V gene, D gene, CDR3 DNA, CDR3 protein. A D gene is named only where the DNA matches it firmly. Clone size is stated in some rows and not others, as once, few, many or a class when expanded.

TRBJ2-2 - TRBV6-1 - TGTGCCAGCAGTGAAATCTCGGTGGCAGCAACCGGGGAGCTGTTTTTT CASSEISVAATGELFF
TRBJ2-2 - TRBV11-2 TRBD2 TGTGCCAGCAGCTTATGGGGGAGGGCCTTCTTTGGGACCGGGGAGCTGTTTTTT CASSLWGRAFFGTGELFF
TRBJ2-1 few TRBV19 - TGTGCCAGTAGTATAGATGGGGGGCCGCGGAATGAGCAGTTCTTC CASSIDGGPRNEQFF
TRBJ2-2 - TRBV29-1 - TGCAGCGTTAAGTCAGGTGCGAACACCGGGGAGCTGTTTTTT CSVKSGANTGELFF
TRBJ2-1 - TRBV19 TRBD2 TGTGCCAGTAGTATTTCCAGCGGGACCCACTCCTACAATGAGCAGTTCTTC CASSISSGTHSYNEQFF
TRBJ2-1 - TRBV4-1 TRBD2 TGCGCCAGCAGCCCAGCGGGGAGCTACAATGAGCAGTTCTTC CASSPAGSYNEQFF
TRBJ1-3 once TRBV9 - TGTGCCAGCGGCCCGGGGCAGGGGCCTGGAAACACCATATATTTT CASGPGQGPGNTIYF
TRBJ1-3 - TRBV7-9 - TGTGCCAGCAGCTTCCCGGACCTATCTGAAGGAAACACCATATATTTT CASSFPDLSEGNTIYF
TRBJ1-1 - TRBV7-8 TRBD1 TGTGCCAGCAGCGCGGGACAGGGGGCCGGTAATGAAGCTTTCTTT CASSAGQGAGNEAFF
TRBJ1-6 - TRBV12-3/TRBV12-4 - TGTGCCAGCAGTCTAGGGGGTCCGGCCCTCCACTTT CASSLGGPALHF
TRBJ1-1 - TRBV6-4 - TGTGCCAGCAGCGTAGATGGACTCACTGAAGCTTTCTTT CASSVDGLTEAFF
TRBJ1-1 - TRBV11-2 TRBD1 TGTGCCAGCAGCAACCTACAGGGGGCGCTGGGTGAAGCTTTCTTT CASSNLQGALGEAFF
TRBJ2-7 once TRBV3-1/TRBV3-2 - TGTGCCAGCAGCCATTTCTGGCAGAGGGCCTACGAGCAGTACTTC CASSHFWQRAYEQYF
TRBJ1-5 - TRBV19 - TGTGCCAGTAGCCCTCCGTCCAGCAATCAGCCCCAGCATTTT CASSPPSSNQPQHF
TRBJ1-2 - TRBV27 - TGTGCCAGCAGTTTAACGGCCTTGGGCTATGGCTACACCTTC CASSLTALGYGYTF
TRBJ2-1 - TRBV2 - TGTGCCAGCAGGGACAGCTCCTACAATGAGCAGTTCTTC CASRDSSYNEQFF
TRBJ2-2 - TRBV7-2 - TGTGCCAGCAGCTTAAGAAGGGCCAGGGTTCTTTCCGGGGAGCTGTTTTTT CASSLRRARVLSGELFF
TRBJ1-2 - TRBV18 - TGTGCCAGCTCACCATCTGTGGACAGCACATTCTATGGCTACACCTTC CASSPSVDSTFYGYTF
TRBJ1-4 - TRBV7-2 - TGTGCCAGCAGCTATGCCGGGGCCTTTAATGAAAAACTGTTTTTT CASSYAGAFNEKLFF
TRBJ1-6 - TRBV25-1 - TGTGCCAGCACGAGCTCCTATAATTCACCCCTCCACTTT CASTSSYNSPLHF
TRBJ2-2 - TRBV4-1 TRBD2 TGCGCCAGCGCCCCGGGACTAGCTGGAGGGACCGGGGAGCTGTTTTTT CASAPGLAGGTGELFF
TRBJ2-2 - TRBV7-9 - TGTGCCAGCAGCTCCTTAACGAGGGAGCTGTTTTTT CASSSLTRELFF
TRBJ1-3 - TRBV10-2 - TGCGCCAGCAGTGAGGCCAAGAGAAACACCATATATTTT CASSEAKRNTIYF
TRBJ1-5 - TRBV10-1 - TGCGCCAGCAGTGACTCCCGGTGGAATTATAGCAATCAGCCCCAGCATTTT CASSDSRWNYSNQPQHF
TRBJ1-2 once TRBV18 - TGTGCCAGCTCACCTACGGAATTGGATGGCTACACCTTC CASSPTELDGYTF
TRBJ1-2 - TRBV6-5 - TGTGCCAGCAGTTACTCGAGCCTGCGGGGGCGAGATGGCTACACCTTC CASSYSSLRGRDGYTF
TRBJ1-2 few TRBV19 - TGTGCCAGTAGCCCCCTGGGGGAGAGGGATGGCTACACCTTC CASSPLGERDGYTF
TRBJ1-2 - TRBV19 TRBD1 TGTGCCACGCATAGACAGGGGCCCTATGGCTACACCTTC CATHRQGPYGYTF
TRBJ2-6 - TRBV4-1 - TGCGCCAGCAGCCAGGACTATTCTGGGGCCAACGTCCTGACTTTC CASSQDYSGANVLTF
TRBJ1-1 - TRBV6-6 - TGTGCCAGCGGGGAGAGGAGCACTGAAGCTTTCTTT CASGERSTEAFF
TRBJ1-2 - TRBV27 - TGTGCCAGCATTGCCTTGAGCTATGGCTACACCTTC CASIALSYGYTF
TRBJ1-4 few TRBV19 - TGTGCCAGCGGGTGGGTTAATGAAAAACTGTTTTTT CASGWVNEKLFF
TRBJ1-5 - TRBV2 - TGTGCCAGCAGTGAGGACAGAAATAGCAATCAGCCCCAGCATTTT CASSEDRNSNQPQHF
TRBJ1-5 - TRBV5-1 - TGCGCCAGCAGCTCTGGGATTACGAGGGAGCCCCAGCATTTT CASSSGITREPQHF
TRBJ1-3 - TRBV10-3 - TGTGCCATTGGCAGGGGAAGAGGAAACACCATATATTTT CAIGRGRGNTIYF
TRBJ1-3 - TRBV5-1 TRBD1 TGCGCCAGCAGCTTCACTCCCGGACAGGGTGGTAGAAACACCATATATTTT CASSFTPGQGGRNTIYF
TRBJ1-1 - TRBV4-1 TRBD1 TGCGCCAGCAGGCTTACAGGGGGCACTGAAGCTTTCTTT CASRLTGGTEAFF
TRBJ1-2 - TRBV7-2 - TGTGCCAGCAGCTTAGATGCGTTGGGGCCTGGGACCTTC CASSLDALGPGTF
TRBJ2-5 - TRBV7-9 - TGTGCCAGCTTAGGGGCCAAAGTCTGGGGCCAAGAGACCCAGTACTTC CASLGAKVWGQETQYF
TRBJ1-2 - TRBV2 TRBD1 TGTGCCAGCAGTGAAGCGCGAGGACAGGGAATTGGCTACACCTTC CASSEARGQGIGYTF
TRBJ2-7 once TRBV11-2 - TGTGCCAGCAGCTTAGTTGTGTATACCCCCTACGAGCAGTACTTC CASSLVVYTPYEQYF
TRBJ1-5 - TRBV5-8 - TGTGCCAGCAGCTTAGGACATAATCAGCCCCAGCATTTT CASSLGHNQPQHF
TRBJ1-1 - TRBV12-3/TRBV12-4 - TGTGCCAGCAAATTAGGACCCAACACTGAAGCTTTCTTT CASKLGPNTEAFF
TRBJ2-2 - TRBV2 TRBD2 TGTGCCAGCAGTCCGGGACTAGCGGACACCGGGGAGCTGTTTTTT CASSPGLADTGELFF
TRBJ2-3 - TRBV21-1 - TGTGCCAGCAGCGTGCGTCGGGGGTCGGCTAGCACAGATACGCAGTATTTT CASSVRRGSASTDTQYF
TRBJ2-1 - TRBV7-9 TRBD1 TGTGCCAGCAGCCCAAAGGGGGCCCACTACAATGAGCAGTTCTTC CASSPKGAHYNEQFF
TRBJ2-3 - TRBV19 - TGTGCCAGTAGTATCAAGAGGGGACTCACAGATACGCAGTATTTT CASSIKRGLTDTQYF
TRBJ2-1 - TRBV19 - TGTGCCAGTAACCAGGGAAATGAGCAGTTCTTC CASNQGNEQFF
TRBJ1-1 once TRBV10-3 TRBD1 TGTGCCATCAGTGAAGTAACGTACAGGGGAGACACTGAAGCTTTCTTT CAISEVTYRGDTEAFF
TRBJ1-5 - TRBV5-8 - TGTGCCAGCAGCTATTCTGGGCATCAGCCCCAGCATTTT CASSYSGHQPQHF
TRBJ1-1 - TRBV27 - TGTGCCAGCAGGCCCGGACAGTTGAACACTGAAGCTTTCTTT CASRPGQLNTEAFF
TRBJ1-4 - TRBV18 - TGTGCCAGCTCAGCCATATGGGGGGAAGGTGAAAAACTGTTTTTT CASSAIWGEGEKLFF
TRBJ2-5 once TRBV29-1 - TGCAGCGTTAACGGGTTGTGGGGGGGGCCTACCCAAGAGACCCAGTACTTC CSVNGLWGGPTQETQYF
TRBJ2-1 - TRBV9 TRBD2 TGTGCCAGCAGCGCGGGACTAGCGGGAGGTTCTTTTTACAATGAGCAGTTCTTC CASSAGLAGGSFYNEQFF
TRBJ2-1 - TRBV27 TRBD2 TGTGCCAGCAGTTCTCCCGGACTAGCGGGGAGCTCCTACAATGAGCAGTTCTTC CASSSPGLAGSSYNEQFF
TRBJ1-2 once TRBV2 - TGTGCCAGCAGATGGAGGGGGGTTGTAAACTATGGCTACACCTTC CASRWRGVVNYGYTF
TRBJ1-5 - TRBV19 TRBD1 TGTGCCAGTAGTACCGGGACAGGGGAAGGTCAGCCCCAGCATTTT CASSTGTGEGQPQHF
TRBJ1-3 - TRBV5-8 - TGTGCCAGCAGGTCTGGAAACACCATATATTTT CASRSGNTIYF
TRBJ1-5 once TRBV7-9 - TGTGCCAGCAGCCCCCGGGACAACAATCAGCCCCAGCATTTT CASSPRDNNQPQHF
TRBJ1-2 - TRBV15 - TGTGCCACCAGCAGAGGATTCTGGAGCTACACCTTC CATSRGFWSYTF